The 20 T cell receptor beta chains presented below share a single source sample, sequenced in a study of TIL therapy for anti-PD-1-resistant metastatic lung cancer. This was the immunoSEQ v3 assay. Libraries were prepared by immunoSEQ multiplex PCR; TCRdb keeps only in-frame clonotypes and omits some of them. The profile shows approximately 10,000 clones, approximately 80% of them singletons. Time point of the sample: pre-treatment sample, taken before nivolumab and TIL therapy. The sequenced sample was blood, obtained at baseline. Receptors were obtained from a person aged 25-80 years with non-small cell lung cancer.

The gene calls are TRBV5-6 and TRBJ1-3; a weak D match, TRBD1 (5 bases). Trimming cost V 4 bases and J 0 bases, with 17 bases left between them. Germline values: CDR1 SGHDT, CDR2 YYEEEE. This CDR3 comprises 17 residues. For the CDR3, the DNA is TGTGCCAGCAGCCCTCAGGGCGGTACATTCTCTGGAAACACCATATATTTT. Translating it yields CASSPQGGTFSGNTIYF.

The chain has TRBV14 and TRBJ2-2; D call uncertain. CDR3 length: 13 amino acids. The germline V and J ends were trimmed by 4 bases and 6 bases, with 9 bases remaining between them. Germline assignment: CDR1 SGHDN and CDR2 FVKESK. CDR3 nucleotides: TGTGCCAGCAGCCTTCAAGCCCCCGGGGAGCTGTTTTTT. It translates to CASSLQAPGELFF.

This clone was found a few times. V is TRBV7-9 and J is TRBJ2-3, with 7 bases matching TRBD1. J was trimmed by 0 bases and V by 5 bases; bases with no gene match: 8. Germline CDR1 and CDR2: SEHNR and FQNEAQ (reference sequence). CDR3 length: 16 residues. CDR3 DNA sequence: TGTGCCAGCAGCCCACGACAGGGAACTAGCACAGATACGCAGTATTTT. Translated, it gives CASSPRQGTSTDTQYF.

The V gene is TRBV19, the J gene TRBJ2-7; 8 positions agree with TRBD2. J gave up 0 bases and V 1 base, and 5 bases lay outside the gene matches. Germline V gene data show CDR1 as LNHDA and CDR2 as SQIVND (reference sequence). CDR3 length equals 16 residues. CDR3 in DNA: TGTGCCAGTAGTATAGCTTGGAGCGGGAGCTCCTACGAGCAGTACTTC. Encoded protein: CASSIAWSGSSYEQYF.

Here the CDR3 reads CASRTLWYEQYF. The CDR3 DNA sequence: TGTGCCAGCAGGACACTTTGGTACGAGCAGTACTTC. The genes are TRBV6-4 and TRBJ2-7; no reliable D call. CDR3 length equals 12 residues. V lost 6 bases, J lost 4 bases, and 10 bases lay in between. CDR1 and CDR2 (germline): MRHNA, SNTAGT.

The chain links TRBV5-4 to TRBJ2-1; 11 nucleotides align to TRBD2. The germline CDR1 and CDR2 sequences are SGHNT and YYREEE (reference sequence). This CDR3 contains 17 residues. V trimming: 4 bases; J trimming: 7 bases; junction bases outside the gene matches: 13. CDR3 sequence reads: CASSRNRPGLAVNEQFF. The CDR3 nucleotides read TGTGCCAGCAGCCGAAACCGGCCGGGACTAGCGGTTAATGAGCAGTTCTTC.

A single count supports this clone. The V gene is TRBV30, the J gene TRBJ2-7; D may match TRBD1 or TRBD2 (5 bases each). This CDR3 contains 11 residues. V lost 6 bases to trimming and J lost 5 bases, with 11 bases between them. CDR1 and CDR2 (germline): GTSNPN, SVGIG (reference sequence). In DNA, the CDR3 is TGTGCCTGCTTGGGGGTCCACGAGCAGTACTTC. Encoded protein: CACLGVHEQYF.

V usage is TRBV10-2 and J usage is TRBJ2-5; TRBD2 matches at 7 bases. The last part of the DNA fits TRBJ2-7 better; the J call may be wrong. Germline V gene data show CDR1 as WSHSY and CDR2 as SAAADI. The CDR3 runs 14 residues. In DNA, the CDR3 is TGCGCCAGCAGTGAGCATCCGGGGGGCTACGAGCAGTACTTC. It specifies CASSEHPGGYEQYF.

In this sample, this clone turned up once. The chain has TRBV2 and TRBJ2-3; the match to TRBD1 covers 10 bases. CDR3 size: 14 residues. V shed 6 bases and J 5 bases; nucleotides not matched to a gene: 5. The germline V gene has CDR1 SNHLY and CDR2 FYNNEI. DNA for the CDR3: TGTGCCAGCAGCGACAGGGGGCTGGGAGATACGCAGTATTTT. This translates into CASSDRGLGDTQYF.

The CDR3: CASSLQENTEAFF. The CDR3 nucleotides are TGTGCCAGCAGCTTGCAGGAGAACACTGAAGCTTTCTTT. This sequence joins TRBV7-3 and TRBJ1-1; D gene unclear. The V gene's germline CDR1 is SGHTA and CDR2 FQGTGA. This CDR3 is built from 13 residues. V gave up 3 bases and J gave up 1 base, with 6 bases separating them.

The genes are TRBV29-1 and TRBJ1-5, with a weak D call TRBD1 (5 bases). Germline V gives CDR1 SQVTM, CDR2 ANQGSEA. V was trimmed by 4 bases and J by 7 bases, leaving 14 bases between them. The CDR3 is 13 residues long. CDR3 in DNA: TGCAGCGTTGTTGGGCAGGGCGACCAGCCCCAGCATTTT. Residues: CSVVGQGDQPQHF.

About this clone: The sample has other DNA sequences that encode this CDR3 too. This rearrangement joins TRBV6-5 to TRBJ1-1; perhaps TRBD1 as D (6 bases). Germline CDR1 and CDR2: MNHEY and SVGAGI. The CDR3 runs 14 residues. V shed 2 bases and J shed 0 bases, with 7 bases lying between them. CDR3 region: CASSYGGMNTEAFF. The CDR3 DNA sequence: TGTGCCAGCAGTTACGGGGGCATGAACACTGAAGCTTTCTTT.

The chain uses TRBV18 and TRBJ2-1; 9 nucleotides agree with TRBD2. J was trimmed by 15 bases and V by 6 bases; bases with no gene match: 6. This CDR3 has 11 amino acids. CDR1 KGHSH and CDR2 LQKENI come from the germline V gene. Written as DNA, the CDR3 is TGTGCCAGCTCGATTGCGGGACTAGCGTTCTTC. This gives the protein CASSIAGLAFF. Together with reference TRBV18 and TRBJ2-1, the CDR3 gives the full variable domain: NAGVMQNPRHLVRRRGQEARLRCSPMKGHSHVYWYRQLPEEGLKFMVYLQKENIIDESGMPKERFSAEFPKEGPSILRIQQVVRGDSAAYFCASSIAGLAFFGPGTRLTVL.

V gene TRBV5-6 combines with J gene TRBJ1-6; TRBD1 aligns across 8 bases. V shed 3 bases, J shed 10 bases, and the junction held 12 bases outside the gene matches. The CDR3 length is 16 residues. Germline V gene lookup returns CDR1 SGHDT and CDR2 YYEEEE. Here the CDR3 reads CASSWGTGGSGSPLHF. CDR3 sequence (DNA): TGTGCCAGCAGCTGGGGGACAGGAGGATCCGGCTCACCCCTCCACTTT. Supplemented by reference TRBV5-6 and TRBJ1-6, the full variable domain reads DAGVTQSPTHLIKTRGQQVTLRCSPKSGHDTVSWYQQALGQGPQFIFQYYEEEERQRGNFPDRFSGHQFPNYSSELNVNALLLGDSALYLCASSWGTGGSGSPLHFGNGTRLTVT.

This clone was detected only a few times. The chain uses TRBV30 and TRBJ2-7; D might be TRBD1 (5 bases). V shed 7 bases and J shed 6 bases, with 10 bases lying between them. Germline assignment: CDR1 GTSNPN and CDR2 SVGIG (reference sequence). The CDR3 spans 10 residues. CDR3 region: CASGHSEQYF. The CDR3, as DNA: TGTGCCTCAGGACATTCCGAGCAGTACTTC.

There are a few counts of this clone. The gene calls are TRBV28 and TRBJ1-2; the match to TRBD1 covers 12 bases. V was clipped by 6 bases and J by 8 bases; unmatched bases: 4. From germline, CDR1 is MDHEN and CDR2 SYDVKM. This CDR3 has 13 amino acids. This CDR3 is CASSQGTGGGYTF. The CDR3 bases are TGTGCCAGCAGCCAAGGGACAGGGGGCGGCTACACCTTC.

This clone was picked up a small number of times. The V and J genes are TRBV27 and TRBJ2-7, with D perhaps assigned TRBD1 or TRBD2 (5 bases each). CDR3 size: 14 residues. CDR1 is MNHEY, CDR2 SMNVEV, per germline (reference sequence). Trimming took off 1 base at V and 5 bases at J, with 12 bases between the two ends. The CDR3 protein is CASSLLGVGDEQYF. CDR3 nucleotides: TGTGCCAGCAGTTTATTGGGGGTAGGCGACGAGCAGTACTTC.

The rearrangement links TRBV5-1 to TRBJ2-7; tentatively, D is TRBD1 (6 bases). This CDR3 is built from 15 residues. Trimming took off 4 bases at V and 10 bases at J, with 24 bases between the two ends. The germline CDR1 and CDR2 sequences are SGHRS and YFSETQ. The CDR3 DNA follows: TGCGCCAGCAGCCCCCGTACCGGGACACCTGAAACCCAGTACTTC. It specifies CASSPRTGTPETQYF.

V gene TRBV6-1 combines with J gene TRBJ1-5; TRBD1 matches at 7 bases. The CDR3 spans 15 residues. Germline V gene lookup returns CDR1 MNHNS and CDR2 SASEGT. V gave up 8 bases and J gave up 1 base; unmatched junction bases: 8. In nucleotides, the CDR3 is TGTGCCAGCGCCGGACAGGCCTTCAGCAATCAGCCCCAGCATTTT. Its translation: CASAGQAFSNQPQHF.

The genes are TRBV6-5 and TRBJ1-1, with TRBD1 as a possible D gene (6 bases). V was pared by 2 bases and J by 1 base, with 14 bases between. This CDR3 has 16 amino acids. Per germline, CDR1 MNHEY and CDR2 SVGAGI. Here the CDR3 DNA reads TGTGCCAGCAGTTACGGTAACAGGGCTGGGAACACTGAAGCTTTCTTT. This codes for CASSYGNRAGNTEAFF.